The 10 T cell receptor beta chains presented below share a single source sample, sequenced in a study of blood T cells in healthy people across ages. Then a second PCR, running roughly 6 to 11 cycles, was carried out with a sample-barcoded 5' primer and a J-beta primer mix. Using its own MiXCR run on the 5' RACE reads, TCRdb lists one record per CDR3 protein. The sample yields hundreds of thousands of distinct CDR3 sequences, around a quarter seen once. The data also belong to a second study, concerning T cells of mothers and their children.

Sequencing was carried out using blood. These receptors were obtained from a boy between 2 and 15 years old in good health.

This clonotype has just a few counts. The chain recombines TRBV5-6 with TRBJ1-2; D is ambiguous. Germline CDR1 and CDR2: SGHDT and YYEEEE. Trimming took off 0 bases at V and 0 bases at J, with 9 bases between the two ends. The CDR3 is 15 residues long. The CDR3 DNA reads TGTGCCAGCAGCTTGGGTGGTCACACTAACTATGGCTACACCTTC. As protein: CASSLGGHTNYGYTF.

The V and J genes are TRBV20-1 and TRBJ2-2; 10 nucleotides line up with TRBD2. Germline assignment: CDR1 DFQATT and CDR2 SNEGSKA (reference sequence). The CDR3 runs to 17 residues. V lost 3 bases and J lost 6; bases outside the gene matches: 13. This chain's CDR3 is CSASDGGASGRPGELFF. CDR3 nucleotide sequence: TGCAGTGCTAGCGACGGGGGGGCTAGCGGGAGACCCGGGGAGCTGTTTTTT.

The CDR3 loop is CASSVDRAGNTIYF. CDR3 in DNA: TGTGCCAGCAGTGTCGACAGAGCTGGAAACACCATATATTTT. This chain uses TRBV2 with TRBJ1-3; maybe TRBD1 (5 bases). The germline CDR1 and CDR2 sequences are SNHLY and FYNNEI. Trimming pared 4 bases from V and 2 bases from J, leaving 9 bases between. This CDR3 is built from 14 residues.

The chain carries TRBV5-1 and TRBJ2-5; TRBD2 matches at 10 bases. The J call may be wrong; the DNA end is better matched by TRBJ2-1. Germline assignment: CDR1 SGHRS and CDR2 YFSETQ. CDR3 length: 15 amino acids. The CDR3 here is CASTVVAGGSNEQFF. As DNA, the CDR3 is TGCGCCAGCACCGTTGTAGCGGGAGGCTCCAATGAGCAGTTCTTC.

This rearrangement joins TRBV7-6 to TRBJ1-1; 8 bases match TRBD1. The CDR3 totals 16 residues. Germline assignment: CDR1 SGHVS and CDR2 FNYEAQ. V lost 1 base to trimming and J lost 3 bases; unmatched junction nucleotides: 7. CDR3 in DNA: TGTGCCAGCAGCTTAGGACAGGGGCGAAGTCACACTGAAGCTTTCTTT. It codes for CASSLGQGRSHTEAFF. Variable domain in full (rest from reference TRBV7-6 and TRBJ1-1): GAGVSQSPRYKVTKRGQDVALRCDPISGHVSLYWYRQALGQGPEFLTYFNYEAQQDKSGLPNDRFSAERPEGSISTLTIQRTEQRDSAMYRCASSLGQGRSHTEAFFGQGTRLTVV.

This clonotype was counted between two and nine times. Written as DNA, the CDR3 is TGCAGTGCTGGGGATAGGGCGACTGAAAAACTGTTTTTT. The encoded protein is CSAGDRATEKLFF. The gene calls are TRBV20-1 and TRBJ1-4; no clear D. Trimming took 5 bases from V and 7 from J, leaving 14 bases between them. This CDR3 comprises 13 residues. CDR1 and CDR2 from the germline V gene are DFQATT and SNEGSKA (reference sequence).

With regard to this clonotype: A read error may produce the germline difference seen at one junction end. This rearrangement joins TRBV6-2 or TRBV6-3 to TRBJ2-3; D gene ambiguous. Germline loops: CDR1 MNHEY, CDR2 SVGEGT. This CDR3 has 16 amino acids. This CDR3 is CASSYSTPASADPQYF. Written as DNA, the CDR3 is TGTGCCAGCAGTTACTCGACACCCGCAAGTGCAGATCCGCAGTATTTT.

The chain is built from TRBV6-5 and TRBJ2-6; weak D call: TRBD2 (5 bases). CDR1 and CDR2 from the germline V gene are MNHEY and SVGAGI. The length of the CDR3 is 15 residues. V was cut by 3 bases and J by 1 base, with 7 bases left in between. This chain's CDR3 is CASSYTGSGANVLTF. The CDR3, as DNA: TGTGCCAGCAGTTATACGGGGTCTGGGGCCAACGTCCTGACTTTC.

This clonotype was found once. The V call is TRBV7-8, the J call TRBJ2-2, with TRBD1 matching 8 bases. The ends lost 3 bases at V and 0 bases at J; junction bases unmatched: 12. Germline CDR1 and CDR2: SGHVS and FQNEAQ. The length of the CDR3 is 19 residues. The CDR3 reads CASSFSRSMGQANTGELFF. In DNA form, the CDR3 reads TGTGCCAGCAGCTTCTCCAGGTCTATGGGACAGGCGAACACCGGGGAGCTGTTTTTT.

J is TRBJ1-6 and V is TRBV6-5; possibly TRBD1 for D (6 bases). CDR1 MNHEY and CDR2 SVGAGI come from the germline V gene. This CDR3 has 15 residues. The V end was cut by 6 bases, the J end by 8 bases, with 17 bases between. The chain's CDR3 is CASRRGIMGHSPLHF. The CDR3, as DNA: TGTGCCAGCAGGAGGGGGATCATGGGGCATTCACCCCTCCACTTT.